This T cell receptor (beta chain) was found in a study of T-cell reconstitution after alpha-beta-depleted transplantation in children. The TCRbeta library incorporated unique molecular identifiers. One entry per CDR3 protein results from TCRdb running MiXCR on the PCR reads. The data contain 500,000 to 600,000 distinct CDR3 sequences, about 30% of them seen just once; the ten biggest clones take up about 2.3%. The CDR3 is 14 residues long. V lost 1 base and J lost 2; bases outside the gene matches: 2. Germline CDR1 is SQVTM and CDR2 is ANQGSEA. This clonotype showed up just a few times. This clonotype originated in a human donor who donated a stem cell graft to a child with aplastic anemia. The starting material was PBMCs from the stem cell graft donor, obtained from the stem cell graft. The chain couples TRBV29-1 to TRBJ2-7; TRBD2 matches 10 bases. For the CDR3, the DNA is TGCAGCGTTGAAGGGCTAGCGGGGGCCTACGAGCAGTACTTC. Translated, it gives CSVEGLAGAYEQYF.